This entry is about one T cell receptor (beta chain). Sequenced by immunoSEQ multiplex PCR; TCRdb stores in-frame clones only, minus some. Of some 300,000 clones listed, just under 90% are singletons. CDR3 size: 15 residues. Per germline, CDR1 SGHNT and CDR2 YENEEA. Trimming shortened V by 0 bases and J by 12 bases, and 15 bases separated the two germline ends. The sample originates from a study of blood T cell repertoires in COVID-19. The receptor's source is a woman aged 30 to 39 with COVID-19, enrolled during active disease. The chain joins TRBV11-3 to TRBJ1-6; D remains unclear. Sequenced input: peripheral blood. CDR3 amino acids: CASSLDPGSGKPLHF. CDR3 in DNA: TGTGCCAGCAGCTTAGATCCGGGCTCGGGAAAACCCCTCCACTTT.